Following are 4 T cell receptor beta chains from one sample sequenced in a study of T cell changes during pregnancy in multiple sclerosis. Profiled with immunoSEQ multiplex PCR; TCRdb holds only in-frame clones, not every one. The sample has approximately 94,000 clones; 92% are singletons. Here the sequenced sample was peripheral blood, taken after pregnancy. These receptor sequences come from a female donor with multiple sclerosis, enrolled in a pregnancy study.

This chain connects TRBV5-1 to TRBJ2-7, with D hard to call. V lost 5 bases and J 4 bases, leaving 10 bases between the germline ends. The length of the CDR3 is 12 residues. Germline CDR1 is SGHRS and CDR2 is YFSETQ. CDR3 sequence reads: CASRQTNYEQYF. The CDR3 nucleotides are TGCGCCAGCAGACAAACTAATTACGAGCAGTACTTC.

This chain joins TRBV7-3 and TRBJ2-7; D may be TRBD2 (6 bases). Trimming stripped 2 bases from V and 7 bases from J, with 12 bases between. The CDR3 is made up of 13 amino acids. Germline V gene data show CDR1 as SGHTA and CDR2 as FQGTGA. This chain's CDR3 is CASSLDQGGEQYF. CDR3 in DNA: TGTGCCAGCAGCTTAGACCAGGGAGGAGAGCAGTACTTC.

This chain connects TRBV28 to TRBJ2-1, with TRBD2 matching over 11 bases. This CDR3 spans 15 amino acids. V was pared by 4 bases and J by 7 bases, with 6 bases of the junction left unmatched. The germline gives CDR1 MDHEN, CDR2 SYDVKM. CDR3 amino acids: CASSWPSGRSNEQFF. CDR3 sequence (DNA): TGTGCCAGCAGTTGGCCTAGCGGGAGGTCAAATGAGCAGTTCTTC.

The genes are TRBV5-1 and TRBJ2-3; 8 bases match TRBD1. The germline V gene encodes CDR1 SGHRS and CDR2 YFSETQ. The trim removed 3 bases at V and 5 bases at J, leaving 5 bases unmatched. CDR3 length: 14 amino acids. The CDR3 DNA reads as TGCGCCAGCAGCTCCCGGGACAGGAAAGATACGCAGTATTTT. It encodes CASSSRDRKDTQYF. The full variable domain, its missing parts supplied by reference TRBV5-1 and TRBJ2-3, is KAGVTQTPRYLIKTRGQQVTLSCSPISGHRSVSWYQQTPGQGLQFLFEYFSETQRNKGNFPGRFSGRQFSNSRSEMNVSTLELGDSALYLCASSSRDRKDTQYFGPGTRLTVL.